The following is a T cell receptor beta chain sequence with its context. This table comes from immunoSEQ multiplex PCR, and its TCRdb copy is limited to in-frame clones, with some not included. The table records approximately 73,000 clones, roughly 87% of them present only once. The record originates from a study of OX40 agonist ivuxolimab in advanced cancers. With 6 bases removed from V and 3 bases from J, the gap between germline ends came to 15 bases. Germline V gene sequence: CDR1 ENHRY, CDR2 SYGVKD. The CDR3 spans 15 residues. This sequence originates from an adult with an advanced solid tumor such as melanoma, head and neck, liver or kidney cancer. The sample here was CD4+ or CD8+ T cells sorted from blood, taken in a trial of the OX40 agonist ivuxolimab. The rearrangement joins TRBV10-3 to TRBJ1-3, with D maybe TRBD1 (5 bases). The CDR3 DNA reads TGTGCCATCAGGATGGGGGAGGGTAATGGAAACACCATATATTTT. Its translation: CAIRMGEGNGNTIYF.